The rows below give T cell receptor beta chains drawn from one sample of a study of brain T cells in children with intractable seizures. The protocol was immunoSEQ multiplex PCR, while the TCRdb copy is restricted to in-frame clones and leaves out a portion. The data hold tens of thousands of clones, with under 95% observed a single time. Sample: peripheral blood, taken at surgery. Source of these receptors: a boy under three years old with tuberous sclerosis and intractable seizures. Each CDR3 is given with its conserved first and last residue. D genes are given only for firm matches. Size is stated for part of the rows, as once, few or many counts, or as a class when the clone is expanded.

>NA|NA|TRBV10-3|TRBJ2-7
CAISVGLRERYEQYF
TGTGCCATCAGTGTTGGCCTCCGGGAGCGCTACGAGCAGTACTTC
>NA|NA|TRBV5-1|TRBJ2-3
CASSLSLADTQYF
TGCGCCAGCAGCCTGAGTCTGGCAGATACGCAGTATTTT
>NA|NA|TRBV6-6|TRBJ2-1
CASSYSRLRGDNEQFF
TGTGCCAGCAGTTACTCGAGACTGCGGGGAGACAATGAGCAGTTCTTC
>NA|NA|TRBV5-1|TRBJ2-7
CASSSGWGRYEQYF
TGCGCCAGCAGCTCCGGGTGGGGTCGCTACGAGCAGTACTTC
>TRBD1|NA|TRBV10-1|TRBJ1-2
CASSDSGGLYYGYTF
TGCGCCAGCAGTGATTCAGGGGGATTGTACTATGGCTACACCTTC
>TRBD2|NA|TRBV5-1|TRBJ2-5
CASSLVAGGPVLQTQYF
TGCGCCAGCAGCTTGGTAGCGGGGGGGCCGGTATTACAGACCCAGTACTTC
>NA|NA|TRBV29-1|TRBJ2-3
CSVSGSTDTQYF
TGCAGCGTTAGCGGGAGCACAGATACGCAGTATTTT
>TRBD2|NA|TRBV7-9|TRBJ2-7
CASSFTSGSPYEQYF
TGTGCCAGCAGCTTTACTAGCGGGAGTCCCTACGAGCAGTACTTC
>TRBD1|NA|TRBV9|TRBJ2-1
CASSADRGQPEFF
TGTGCCAGCAGCGCGGACAGGGGGCAACCGGAGTTCTTC
>NA|NA|TRBV6-5|TRBJ1-2
CALRISSHGYTF
TGTGCACTCAGGATCTCGTCTCATGGCTACACCTTC
>NA|NA|TRBV19|TRBJ2-1
CASSILALGAYNEQFF
TGTGCCAGTAGTATATTGGCACTCGGCGCCTACAATGAGCAGTTCTTC
>TRBD2|NA|TRBV29-1|TRBJ2-1
CSVHSRENNEQFF
TGCAGCGTTCATTCGCGGGAGAACAATGAGCAGTTCTTC
>TRBD1|NA|TRBV14|TRBJ1-5
CASSQGQGGWPQHF
TGTGCCAGCAGCCAAGGACAGGGCGGCTGGCCCCAGCATTTT
>NA|NA|TRBV27|TRBJ2-7
CASSSVYEQYF
TGTGCCAGCAGCTCCGTCTACGAGCAGTACTTC
>NA|NA|TRBV11-3|TRBJ2-1
CASSPLPGHGNEQFF
TGTGCCAGCAGCCCCCTTCCGGGACACGGCAATGAGCAGTTCTTC
>TRBD1|NA|TRBV10-3|TRBJ1-1
CAISESDRGRRKGTEAFF
TGTGCCATCAGTGAGTCCGACAGGGGGCGGAGGAAGGGCACTGAAGCTTTCTTT
>NA|once|TRBV5-1|TRBJ1-1
CASSSGRNTEAFF
TGCGCCAGCAGCTCGGGCAGGAACACTGAAGCTTTCTTT
>NA|NA|TRBV19|TRBJ2-5
CASSIGPSQETQYF
TGTGCCAGTAGTATAGGACCGTCCCAAGAGACCCAGTACTTC
>NA|NA|TRBV28|TRBJ2-7
CASSWRTNTYEQYF
TGTGCCAGCAGTTGGAGGACAAACACCTACGAGCAGTACTTC
>NA|NA|TRBV2|TRBJ2-3
CASKEGSPTDTQYF
TGTGCCAGCAAAGAGGGGTCCCCCACAGATACGCAGTATTTT
>NA|NA|TRBV5-1|TRBJ2-7
CASSPSGGTSYEQYF
TGCGCCAGCAGCCCCAGTGGGGGGACCTCCTACGAGCAGTACTTC
>TRBD2|NA|TRBV28|TRBJ2-5
CASRRKLAGAKETQYF
TGTGCCAGCAGACGCAAACTAGCGGGAGCGAAAGAGACCCAGTACTTC
>NA|NA|TRBV9|TRBJ2-5
CASSPPLRGGSREETQYF
TGTGCCAGCAGCCCACCCCTTAGGGGGGGTTCGCGGGAAGAGACCCAGTACTTC
>NA|NA|TRBV7-7|TRBJ2-1
CASSLRADQREQFF
TGTGCTAGCAGCTTACGGGCCGACCAGCGTGAGCAGTTCTTC
>NA|once|TRBV5-5|TRBJ2-1
CASSIPRLADEQFF
TGTGCCAGCAGCATTCCTCGACTGGCTGATGAGCAGTTCTTC